This T cell receptor beta chain is from a study of cytomegalovirus exposure and HLA in healthy donors. Whole-study findings and limits: A later look showed TCR association rates differing by HLA locus, highest for DRB1 and lowest for HLA-C. It was reported that TCR beta sequences correctly inferred the HLA-A and HLA-B alleles for most subjects. Within an earlier analysis, most TCR beta V segments proved productive either about 90% or about 30% of the time.

A remark on this clone: Its antigen is not known.

There were likely unrecorded immune exposures, though donors were nominally healthy when sampled. In the PCR, 60 Vbeta and 13 Jbeta primers were used. Sequencing used immunoSEQ multiplex PCR; TCRdb keeps in-frame clones, though not all of them. This repertoire shows about 150,000 clones, approximately 86% found once; its top ten account for under 8.5%. The length of the CDR3 is 16 residues. Trimming removed 5 bases at V and 4 bases at J, with 20 bases between. CDR1 MNHEY and CDR2 SMNVEV come from the germline V gene (reference sequence). V gene TRBV27 combines with J gene TRBJ1-1; tentatively, D is TRBD1 (6 bases). The source of this sequence is a woman between 50 and 59 years old in good health and CMV-seropositive. Input material: PBMCs. CDR3 DNA: TGTGCCAGCAGTGTTCGGACGCCCCTGGGGGCCACTGAAGCTTTCTTT. This encodes CASSVRTPLGATEAFF.